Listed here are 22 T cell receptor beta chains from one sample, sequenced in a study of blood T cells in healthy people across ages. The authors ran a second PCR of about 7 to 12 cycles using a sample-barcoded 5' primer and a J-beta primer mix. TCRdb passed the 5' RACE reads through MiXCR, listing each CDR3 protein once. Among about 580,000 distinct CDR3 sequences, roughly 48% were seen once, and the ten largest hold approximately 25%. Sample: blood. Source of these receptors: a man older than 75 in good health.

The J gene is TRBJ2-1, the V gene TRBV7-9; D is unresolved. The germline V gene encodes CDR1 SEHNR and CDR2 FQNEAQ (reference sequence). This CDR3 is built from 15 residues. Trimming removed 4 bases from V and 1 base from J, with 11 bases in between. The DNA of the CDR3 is TGTGCCAGCAGCTCGGCAGGTCTGTCCTACAATGAGCAGTTCTTC. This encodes CASSSAGLSYNEQFF. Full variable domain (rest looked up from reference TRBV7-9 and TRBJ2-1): DTGVSQNPRHKITKRGQNVTFRCDPISEHNRLYWYRQTLGQGPEFLTYFQNEAQLEKSRLLSDRFSAERPKGSFSTLEIQRTEQGDSAMYLCASSSAGLSYNEQFFGPGTRLTVL.

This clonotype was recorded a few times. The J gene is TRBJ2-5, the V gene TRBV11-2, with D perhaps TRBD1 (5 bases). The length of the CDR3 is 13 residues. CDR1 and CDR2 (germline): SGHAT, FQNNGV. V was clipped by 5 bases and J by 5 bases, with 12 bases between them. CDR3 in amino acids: CASSRGHWETQYF. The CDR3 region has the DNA TGTGCCAGCAGCAGAGGACACTGGGAGACCCAGTACTTC. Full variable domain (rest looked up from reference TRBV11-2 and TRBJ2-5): EAGVAQSPRYKIIEKRQSVAFWCNPISGHATLYWYQQILGQGPKLLIQFQNNGVVDDSQLPKDRFSAERLKGVDSTLKIQPAKLEDSAVYLCASSRGHWETQYFGPGTRLLVL.

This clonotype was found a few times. CDR3: CASDVGGHTTDTQYF. The CDR3 DNA follows: TGCGCCAGCGATGTTGGGGGCCACACGACAGATACGCAGTATTTT. The chain carries TRBV5-1 and TRBJ2-3, with D perhaps matching TRBD1 (6 bases). V lost 7 bases and J lost 3, with 18 bases in between. This CDR3 has 15 amino acids. CDR1 is SGHRS and CDR2 is YFSETQ in the germline V gene.

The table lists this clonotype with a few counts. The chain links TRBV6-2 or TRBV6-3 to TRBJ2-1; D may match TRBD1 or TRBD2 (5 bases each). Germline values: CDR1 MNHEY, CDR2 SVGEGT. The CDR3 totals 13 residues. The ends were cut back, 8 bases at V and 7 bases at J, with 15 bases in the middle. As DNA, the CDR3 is TGTGCCAGCGGCTTTGGGGGTCGGAATGAGCAGTTCTTC. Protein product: CASGFGGRNEQFF.

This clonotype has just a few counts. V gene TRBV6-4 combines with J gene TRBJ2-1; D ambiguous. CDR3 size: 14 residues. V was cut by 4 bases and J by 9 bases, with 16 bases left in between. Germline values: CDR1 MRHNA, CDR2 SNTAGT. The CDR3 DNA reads TGTGCCAGCAGTGCCAGGCATGCGGTCGGTGAGCAGTTCTTC. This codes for CASSARHAVGEQFF.

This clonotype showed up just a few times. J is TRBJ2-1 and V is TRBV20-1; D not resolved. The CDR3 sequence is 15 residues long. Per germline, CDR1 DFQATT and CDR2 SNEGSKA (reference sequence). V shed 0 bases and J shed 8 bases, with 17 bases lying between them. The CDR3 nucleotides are TGCAGTGCTAGAGATATAATGGTAGCTTGGGATGAGCAGTTCTTC. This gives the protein CSARDIMVAWDEQFF.

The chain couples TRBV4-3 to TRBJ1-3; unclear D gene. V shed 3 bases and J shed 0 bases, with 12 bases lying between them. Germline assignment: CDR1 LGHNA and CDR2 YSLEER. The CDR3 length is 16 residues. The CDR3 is CASSHAFRTSGNTIYF. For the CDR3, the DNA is TGCGCCAGCAGCCACGCGTTCCGTACCTCTGGAAACACCATATATTTT.

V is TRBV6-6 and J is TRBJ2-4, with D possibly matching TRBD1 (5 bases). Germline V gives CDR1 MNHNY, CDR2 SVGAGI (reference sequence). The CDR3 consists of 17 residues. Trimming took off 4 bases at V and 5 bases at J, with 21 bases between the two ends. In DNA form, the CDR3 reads TGTGCCAGCAGTTTGGGCAGGGTAAGGCTGGCCGAAAACATTCAGTACTTC. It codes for CASSLGRVRLAENIQYF.

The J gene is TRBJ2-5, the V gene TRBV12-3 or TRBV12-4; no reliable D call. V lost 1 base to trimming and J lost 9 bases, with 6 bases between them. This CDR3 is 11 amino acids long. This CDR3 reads CASSLGKAQYF. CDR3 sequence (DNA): TGTGCCAGCAGTTTAGGGAAGGCCCAGTACTTC.

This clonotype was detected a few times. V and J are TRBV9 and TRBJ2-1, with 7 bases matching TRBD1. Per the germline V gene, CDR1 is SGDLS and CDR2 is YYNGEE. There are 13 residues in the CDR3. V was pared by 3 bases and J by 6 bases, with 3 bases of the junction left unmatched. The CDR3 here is CASSATGFNEQFF. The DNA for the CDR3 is TGTGCCAGCAGCGCGACAGGGTTCAATGAGCAGTTCTTC.

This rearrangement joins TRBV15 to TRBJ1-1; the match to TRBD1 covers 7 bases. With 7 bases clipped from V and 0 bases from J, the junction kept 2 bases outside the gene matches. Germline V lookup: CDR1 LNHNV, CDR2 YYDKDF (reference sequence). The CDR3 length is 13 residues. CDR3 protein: CATTQGMNTEAFF. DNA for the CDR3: TGTGCCACCACACAGGGGATGAACACTGAAGCTTTCTTT.

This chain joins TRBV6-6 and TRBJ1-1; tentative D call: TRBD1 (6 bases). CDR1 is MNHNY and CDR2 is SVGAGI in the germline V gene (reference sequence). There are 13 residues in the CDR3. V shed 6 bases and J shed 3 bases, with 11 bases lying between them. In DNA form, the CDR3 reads TGTGCCAGCAGACCACGGACAGACACTGAAGCTTTCTTT. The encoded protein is CASRPRTDTEAFF.

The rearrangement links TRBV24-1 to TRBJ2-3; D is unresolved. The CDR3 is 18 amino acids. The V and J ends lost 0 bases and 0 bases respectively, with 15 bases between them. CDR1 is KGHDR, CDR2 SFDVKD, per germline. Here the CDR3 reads CATSDLNEGEISTDTQYF. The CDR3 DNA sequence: TGTGCCACCAGTGATTTGAATGAAGGAGAGATTAGCACAGATACGCAGTATTTT.

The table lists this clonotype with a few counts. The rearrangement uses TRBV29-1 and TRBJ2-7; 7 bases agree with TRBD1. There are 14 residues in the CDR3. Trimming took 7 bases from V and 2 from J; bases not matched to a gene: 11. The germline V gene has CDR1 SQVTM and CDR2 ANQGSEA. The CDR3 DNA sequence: TGCAGCGCGCTAACCCGGGACAGACCCTACGAGCAGTACTTC. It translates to CSALTRDRPYEQYF.

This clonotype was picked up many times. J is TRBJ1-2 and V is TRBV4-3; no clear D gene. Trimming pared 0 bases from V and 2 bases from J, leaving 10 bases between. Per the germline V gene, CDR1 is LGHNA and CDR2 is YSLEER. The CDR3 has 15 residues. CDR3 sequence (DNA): TGCGCCAGCAGCCAAGATCTTGGCGGAAACTATGGCTACACCTTC. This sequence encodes CASSQDLGGNYGYTF.

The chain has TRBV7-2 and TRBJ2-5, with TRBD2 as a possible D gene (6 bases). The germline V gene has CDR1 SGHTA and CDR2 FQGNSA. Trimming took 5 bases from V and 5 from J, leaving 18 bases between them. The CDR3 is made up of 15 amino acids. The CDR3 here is CASSPQSSRGETQYF. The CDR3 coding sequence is TGTGCCAGCAGCCCCCAATCGTCTCGGGGGGAGACCCAGTACTTC. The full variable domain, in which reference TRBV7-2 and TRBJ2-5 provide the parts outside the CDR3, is GAGVSQSPSNKVTEKGKDVELRCDPISGHTALYWYRQSLGQGLEFLIYFQGNSAPDKSGLPSDRFSAERTGGSVSTLTIQRTQQEDSAVYLCASSPQSSRGETQYFGPGTRLLVL.

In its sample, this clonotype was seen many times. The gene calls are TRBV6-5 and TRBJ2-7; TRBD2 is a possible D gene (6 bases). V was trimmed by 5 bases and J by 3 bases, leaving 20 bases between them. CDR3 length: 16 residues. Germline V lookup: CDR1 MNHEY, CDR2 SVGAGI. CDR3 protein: CASSKGVGLASYEQYF. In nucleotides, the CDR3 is TGTGCCAGCAGTAAGGGTGTCGGGCTAGCGAGCTACGAGCAGTACTTC.

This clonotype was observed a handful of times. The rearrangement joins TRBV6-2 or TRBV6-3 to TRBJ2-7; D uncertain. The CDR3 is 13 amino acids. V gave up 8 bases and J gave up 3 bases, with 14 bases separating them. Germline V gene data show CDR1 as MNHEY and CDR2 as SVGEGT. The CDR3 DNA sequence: TGTGCCAGCTCCGGTAATGGTTTCTACGAGCAGTACTTC. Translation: CASSGNGFYEQYF.

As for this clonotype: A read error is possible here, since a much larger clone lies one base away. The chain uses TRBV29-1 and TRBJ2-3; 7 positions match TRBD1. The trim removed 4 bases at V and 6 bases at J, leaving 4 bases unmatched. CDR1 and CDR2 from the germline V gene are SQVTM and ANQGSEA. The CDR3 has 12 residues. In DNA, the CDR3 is TGCAGCGTTGGACAGGGAAGGGATACGCAGTATTTT. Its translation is CSVGQGRDTQYF.

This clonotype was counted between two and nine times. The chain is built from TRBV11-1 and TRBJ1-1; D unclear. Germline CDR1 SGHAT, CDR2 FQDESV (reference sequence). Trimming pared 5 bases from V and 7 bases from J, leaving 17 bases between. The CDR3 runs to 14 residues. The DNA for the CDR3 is TGTGCCAGCAGCAATTTATGGACTACGGGTGAAGCTTTCTTT. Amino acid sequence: CASSNLWTTGEAFF.

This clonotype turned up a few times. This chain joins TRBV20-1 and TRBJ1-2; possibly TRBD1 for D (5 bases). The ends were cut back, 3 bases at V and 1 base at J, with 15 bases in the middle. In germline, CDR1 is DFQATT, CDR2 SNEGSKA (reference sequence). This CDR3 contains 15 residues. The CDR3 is CSASSPTGGNYGYTF. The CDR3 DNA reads TGCAGTGCTAGCTCCCCCACAGGTGGTAACTATGGCTACACCTTC.

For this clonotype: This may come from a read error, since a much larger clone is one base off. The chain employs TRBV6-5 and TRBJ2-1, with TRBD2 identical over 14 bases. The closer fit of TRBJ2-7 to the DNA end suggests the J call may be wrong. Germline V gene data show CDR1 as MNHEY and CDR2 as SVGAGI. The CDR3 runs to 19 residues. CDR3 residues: CASSYGGTSGGSSYNEQYF. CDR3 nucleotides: TGTGCCAGCAGTTATGGAGGGACTAGCGGGGGCAGCTCCTACAATGAGCAGTACTTC.